This T cell receptor (beta chain) was documented in a study of T-cell reconstitution after alpha-beta-depleted transplantation in children. A library of TCRbeta sequences, prepared with unique molecular identifiers, was generated. TCRdb used MiXCR to reprocess the PCR reads, holding one entry per CDR3 protein. The sample lists approximately 500,000 distinct CDR3 sequences, under 12% occurring once. Sequenced here: PBMCs, sampled before TCRalphabeta/CD19-depleted stem cell transplant. This sequence was found in a child aged 2-9 years with inherited bone marrow failure, due to receive a stem cell transplant.

CDR3 sequence reads: CASSLISRTFQETQYF. CDR3 in DNA: TGCGCCAGCAGCTTGATTAGTCGCACCTTCCAAGAGACCCAGTACTTC. The rearrangement joins TRBV5-1 to TRBJ2-5; D is ambiguous. In germline, CDR1 is SGHRS, CDR2 YFSETQ. There are 16 residues in the CDR3. V lost 1 base and J lost 1, with 14 bases in between. Full variable domain (remainder filled in from reference TRBV5-1 and TRBJ2-5): KAGVTQTPRYLIKTRGQQVTLSCSPISGHRSVSWYQQTPGQGLQFLFEYFSETQRNKGNFPGRFSGRQFSNSRSEMNVSTLELGDSALYLCASSLISRTFQETQYFGPGTRLLVL.